This T cell receptor beta chain was captured by sequencing in a study of identical twins. This clonotype was picked up many times. Its antigen is unidentified. Each donor (without exception) was a healthy Caucasian. TCRdb independently ran MiXCR on the 5' RACE reads; one entry per CDR3 protein. This table holds 450,000 or so distinct CDR3 sequences, 14% found once. The germline gives CDR1 ENHRY, CDR2 SYGVKD. The CDR3 contains 15 residues. Trimming took 3 bases from V and 4 from J; bases not matched to a gene: 5. Overall study findings and caveats: With abundant cord blood beta clonotypes, insertions were fewer; memory repertoires showed no such pattern.

These data also formed part of another study, on yellow fever vaccine responses in identical twins.

This chain joins TRBV10-3 and TRBJ2-1; TRBD2 matches at 8 bases. This sequence originates from a woman in her late teens or twenties in good health. The specimen sequenced was CD4+ T cells sorted from blood. The CDR3 spells CAISESGSRYNEQFF. Here the CDR3 DNA reads TGTGCCATCAGTGAAAGCGGGAGTCGGTACAATGAGCAGTTCTTC.